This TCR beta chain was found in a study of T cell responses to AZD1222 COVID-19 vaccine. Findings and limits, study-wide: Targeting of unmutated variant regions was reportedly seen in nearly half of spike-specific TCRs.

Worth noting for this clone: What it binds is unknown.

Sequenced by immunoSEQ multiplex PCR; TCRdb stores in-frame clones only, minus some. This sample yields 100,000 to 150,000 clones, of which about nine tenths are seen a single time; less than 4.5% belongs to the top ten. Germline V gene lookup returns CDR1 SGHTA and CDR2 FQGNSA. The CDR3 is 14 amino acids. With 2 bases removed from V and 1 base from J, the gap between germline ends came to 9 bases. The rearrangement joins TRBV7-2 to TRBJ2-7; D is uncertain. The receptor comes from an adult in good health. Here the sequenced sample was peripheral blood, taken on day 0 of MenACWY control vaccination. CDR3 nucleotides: TGTGCCAGCAGCTTATTAGGAATTTCCTACGAGCAGTACTTC. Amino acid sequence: CASSLLGISYEQYF.